The T cell receptor (beta chain) under discussion was sequenced for a study of breast tumors, draining lymph nodes, adjacent tissues listed by TCRdb under 2016. With respect to the entire study: Breast cancer patients provided tumor, adjacent nontumor tissue and axillary lymph nodes, and the study compared the TCR beta repertoires across these three sources. In human breast cancer, the study set out to assess how tumor, surrounding tissue and draining lymph node repertoires relate to one another and whether T cells might be exchanged between them.

General conclusions and limits of the study: The conclusion that tumor T cells originate in lymph nodes was presented as consistent with a hypothesis rather than as directly demonstrated. Tumor T-cell repertoires showed less diversity than lymph node repertoires and more diversity than nontumor tissue repertoires, and tumor T-cell repertoires showed preferential V and J gene usage. The data were judged consistent with most tumor T cells deriving from the lymph node and then expanding within tumor tissue. Tumor and nontumor tissue repertoires were found to be significantly more similar in luminal-like than in basal-like breast cancer.

The adjacent samples were made up of nontumor breast tissue that surrounded the tumor. This clonotype is identified as medium-sized (0.01 to 0.1%). What this receptor recognizes is not known. One base away there is no much larger clone; base qualities are not given. The sample was run on an Illumina HiSeq 2000. Multiplex PCR amplification was used to generate the TCR beta chain libraries. The amplified TCR beta chain products were analyzed by high-throughput sequencing. TCRdb passed the public sequencing reads through fastp at Q25 and MiXCR, retaining productive beta sequences. Every CDR3 protein is listed once, alongside the most common genes and DNA of its rows. This sample lists fewer than 20,000 distinct CDR3 sequences; about 45% were detected once. Jointly, the top ten make up 10% to 15% of the sample. V trim: 2 bases; J trim: 4 bases; unmatched bases: 11. The CDR3 contains 17 residues, cysteine and phenylalanine counted. The kept DNA is CDR3 alone, 51 bases in frame from the first base. CDR1 LGHNT and CDR2 FRNRAP were looked up in the germline V gene.

The sequence was obtained from a female donor with breast cancer. Some clones in this sample may be carry-over from other donors' samples. The V and J segments used are TRBV12-5 and TRBJ2-7; 10 nucleotides in the junction match TRBD1. Input material: tumor-adjacent breast tissue. The sequenced DNA: TGTGCTAGTGGTTTGATCTTCTTGGACAGGGGGAAATACGAGCAGTACTTC. This sequence encodes CASGLIFLDRGKYEQYF.